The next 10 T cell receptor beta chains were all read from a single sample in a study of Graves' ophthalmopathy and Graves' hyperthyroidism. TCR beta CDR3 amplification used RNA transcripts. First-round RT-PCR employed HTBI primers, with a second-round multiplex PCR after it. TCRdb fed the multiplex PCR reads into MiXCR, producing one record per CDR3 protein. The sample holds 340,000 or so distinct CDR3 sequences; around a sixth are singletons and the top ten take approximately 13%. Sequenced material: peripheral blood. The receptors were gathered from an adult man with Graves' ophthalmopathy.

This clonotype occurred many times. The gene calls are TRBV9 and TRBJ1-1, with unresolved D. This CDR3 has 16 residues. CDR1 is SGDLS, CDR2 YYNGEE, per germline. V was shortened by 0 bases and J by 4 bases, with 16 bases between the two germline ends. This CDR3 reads CASSVESVPRATEAFF. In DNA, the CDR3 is TGTGCCAGCAGCGTAGAAAGCGTACCACGGGCCACTGAAGCTTTCTTT.

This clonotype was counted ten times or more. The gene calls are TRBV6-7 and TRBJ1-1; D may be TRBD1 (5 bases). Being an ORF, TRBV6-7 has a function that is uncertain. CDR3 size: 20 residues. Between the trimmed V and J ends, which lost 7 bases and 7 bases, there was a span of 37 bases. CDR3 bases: TGTGCCAGCATCTGGGGGGTGTGGTGGGGGGTCGTGGGGTCCAGAGTTGAAGCTTTCTTT. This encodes CASIWGVWWGVVGSRVEAFF.

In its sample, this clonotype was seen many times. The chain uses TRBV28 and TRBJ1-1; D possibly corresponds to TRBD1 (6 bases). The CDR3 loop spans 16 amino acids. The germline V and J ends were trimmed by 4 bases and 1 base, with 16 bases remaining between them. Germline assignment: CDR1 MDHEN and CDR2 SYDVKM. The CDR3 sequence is CASSSYRVMTNTEAFF. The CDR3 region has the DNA TGTGCCAGCAGTTCCTACAGGGTTATGACGAACACTGAAGCTTTCTTT.

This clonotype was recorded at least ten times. The CDR3 is CASSRTGTQNTEAFF. CDR3 nucleotides: TGCGCCAGCAGTCGTACCGGGACACAGAACACTGAAGCTTTCTTT. The chain combines TRBV5-1 with TRBJ1-1, with D tentatively TRBD1 (6 bases). The length of the CDR3 is 15 residues. Per the germline V gene, CDR1 is SGHRS and CDR2 is YFSETQ. Deletions cut 5 bases from V and 1 base from J, with 15 bases between.

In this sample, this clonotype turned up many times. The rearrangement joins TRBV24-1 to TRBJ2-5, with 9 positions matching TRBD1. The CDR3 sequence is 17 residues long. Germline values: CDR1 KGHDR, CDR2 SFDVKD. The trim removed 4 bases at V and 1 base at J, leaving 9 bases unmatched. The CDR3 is CATSDPPGTGSQETQYF. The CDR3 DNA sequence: TGTGCCACCAGTGACCCGCCCGGGACAGGGAGCCAAGAGACCCAGTACTTC.

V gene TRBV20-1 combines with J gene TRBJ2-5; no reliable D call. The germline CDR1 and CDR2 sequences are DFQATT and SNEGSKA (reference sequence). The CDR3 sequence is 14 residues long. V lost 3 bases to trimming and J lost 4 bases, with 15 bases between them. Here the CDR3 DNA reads TGCAGTGCTAGTGGGTTTAGGTCACTAGAGACCCAGTACTTC. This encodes CSASGFRSLETQYF.

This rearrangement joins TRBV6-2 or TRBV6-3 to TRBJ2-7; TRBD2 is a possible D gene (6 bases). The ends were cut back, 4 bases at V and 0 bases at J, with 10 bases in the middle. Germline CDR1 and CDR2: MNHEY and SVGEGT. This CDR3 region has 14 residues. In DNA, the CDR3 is TGTGCCAGCAGTTGGAGGGGAGGCTCCTACGAGCAGTACTTC. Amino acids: CASSWRGGSYEQYF.

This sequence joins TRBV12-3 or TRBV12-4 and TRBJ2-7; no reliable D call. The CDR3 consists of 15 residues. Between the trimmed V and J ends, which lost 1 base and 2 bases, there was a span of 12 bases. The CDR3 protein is CASSLGPWTTYEQYF. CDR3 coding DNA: TGTGCCAGCAGTTTAGGTCCCTGGACCACCTACGAGCAGTACTTC.

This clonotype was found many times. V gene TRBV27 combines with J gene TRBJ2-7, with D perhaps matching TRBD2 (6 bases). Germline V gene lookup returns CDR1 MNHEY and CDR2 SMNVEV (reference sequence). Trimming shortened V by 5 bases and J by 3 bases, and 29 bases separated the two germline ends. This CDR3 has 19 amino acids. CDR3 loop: CASSPHAPRLEGVDYEQYF. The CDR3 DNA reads TGTGCCAGCAGTCCCCACGCCCCCCGACTAGAAGGGGTGGACTACGAGCAGTACTTC.

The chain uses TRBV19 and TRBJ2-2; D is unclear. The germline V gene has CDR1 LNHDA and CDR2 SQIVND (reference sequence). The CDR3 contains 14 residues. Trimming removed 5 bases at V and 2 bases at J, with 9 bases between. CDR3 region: CASSVNLNTGELFF. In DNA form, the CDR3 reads TGTGCCAGTAGTGTAAATCTAAACACCGGGGAGCTGTTTTTT. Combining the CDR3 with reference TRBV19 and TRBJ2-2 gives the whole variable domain DGGITQSPKYLFRKEGQNVTLSCEQNLNHDAMYWYRQDPGQGLRLIYYSQIVNDFQKGDIAEGYSVSREKKESFPLTVTSAQKNPTAFYLCASSVNLNTGELFFGEGSRLTVL.